One and the same sample provided the 5 T cell receptor beta chains below, sequenced in a study of radiotherapy plus CTLA-4 blockade in lung cancer. Sequencing was performed with immunoSEQ multiplex PCR; in TCRdb, only in-frame clones are kept and a portion is missing. The sample lists 45,000 to 75,000 clones, around four fifths occurring once. Specimen: peripheral blood, collected from a patient treated with radiotherapy plus ipilimumab. Every receptor here comes from a human donor with non-small cell lung cancer who had a partial response to radiotherapy plus ipilimumab.

CDR3 in DNA: TGTGCCAGCAGCCACCGACAGGGAACCCTTGACACAGATACGCAGTATTTT. As protein: CASSHRQGTLDTDTQYF. The rearrangement joins TRBV11-3 to TRBJ2-3, with 7 bases fitting TRBD1. The V segment lost 5 bases and the J segment 2 bases; nucleotides outside the gene matches: 13. CDR1 and CDR2 (germline): SGHNT, YENEEA. The CDR3 is 17 residues long.

This clone was detected only once. V usage is TRBV6-1 and J usage is TRBJ2-5, with D perhaps matching TRBD2 (6 bases). CDR1 and CDR2 (germline): MNHNS, SASEGT. The CDR3 is 15 amino acids. The ends were cut back, 0 bases at V and 5 bases at J, with 13 bases in the middle. This CDR3 is CASSEAPSAGETQYF. CDR3 DNA: TGTGCCAGCAGTGAAGCGCCCTCGGCGGGGGAGACCCAGTACTTC.

J is TRBJ2-2 and V is TRBV7-9, with D unclear. Germline CDR1 and CDR2: SEHNR and FQNEAQ (reference sequence). Trimming removed 6 bases from V and 0 bases from J, with 8 bases in between. CDR3 length: 14 residues. The CDR3 sequence: CASRDMPNTGELFF. CDR3 nucleotides: TGTGCCAGCAGAGACATGCCGAACACCGGGGAGCTGTTTTTT.

This clone showed up just a few times. The CDR3 region is CAWRQRLGGRGYGYTF. DNA for the CDR3: TGTGCCTGGAGGCAAAGACTGGGGGGAAGGGGCTATGGCTACACCTTC. J is TRBJ1-2 and V is TRBV30; perhaps TRBD1 as D (5 bases). The CDR3 length is 16 residues. The ends were cut back, 3 bases at V and 4 bases at J, with 21 bases in the middle. Per germline, CDR1 GTSNPN and CDR2 SVGIG (reference sequence).

This clone was counted a few times. Written as DNA, the CDR3 is TGTGCCAGCAGCTTACGGGTCGAGGGATCCAAGTTCTTC. Protein sequence: CASSLRVEGSKFF. V gene TRBV7-2 combines with J gene TRBJ2-1, with D tentatively TRBD2 (5 bases). Trimming pared 2 bases from V and 14 bases from J, leaving 16 bases between. Germline V gene sequence: CDR1 SGHTA, CDR2 FQGNSA. CDR3 length: 13 amino acids. Drawing the rest from reference TRBV7-2 and TRBJ2-1, the complete variable domain is GAGVSQSPSNKVTEKGKDVELRCDPISGHTALYWYRQSLGQGLEFLIYFQGNSAPDKSGLPSDRFSAERTGGSVSTLTIQRTQQEDSAVYLCASSLRVEGSKFFGPGTRLTVL.